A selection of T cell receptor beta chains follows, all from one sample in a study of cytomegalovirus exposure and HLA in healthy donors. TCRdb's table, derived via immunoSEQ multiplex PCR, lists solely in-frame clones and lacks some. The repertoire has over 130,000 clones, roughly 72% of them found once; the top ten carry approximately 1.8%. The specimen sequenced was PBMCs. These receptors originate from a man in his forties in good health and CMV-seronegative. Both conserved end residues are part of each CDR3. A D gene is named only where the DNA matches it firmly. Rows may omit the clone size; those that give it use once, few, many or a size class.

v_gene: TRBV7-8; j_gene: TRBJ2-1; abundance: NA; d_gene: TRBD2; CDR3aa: CASSPGGSGGAQINEQFF; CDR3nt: TGTGCCAGCAGCCCCGGTGGTAGCGGGGGGGCTCAGATCAATGAGCAGTTCTTC
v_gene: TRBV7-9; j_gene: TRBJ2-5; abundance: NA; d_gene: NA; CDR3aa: CASSLARDTETQYF; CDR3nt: TGTGCCAGCAGCTTAGCGAGGGACACAGAGACCCAGTACTTC
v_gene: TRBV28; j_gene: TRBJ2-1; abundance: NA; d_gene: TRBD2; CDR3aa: CASSLAGMANEQFF; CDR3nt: TGTGCCAGCAGCTTAGCGGGGATGGCAAATGAGCAGTTCTTC
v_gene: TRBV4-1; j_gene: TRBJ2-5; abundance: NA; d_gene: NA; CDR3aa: CASSQTRDIRAETQYF; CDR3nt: TGCGCCAGCAGCCAAACCCGGGACATCAGGGCGGAGACCCAGTACTTC
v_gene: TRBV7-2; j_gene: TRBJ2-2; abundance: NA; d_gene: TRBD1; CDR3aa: CASSPGQGALTGELFF; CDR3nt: TGTGCCAGCAGCCCAGGACAGGGGGCGTTGACCGGGGAGCTGTTTTTT
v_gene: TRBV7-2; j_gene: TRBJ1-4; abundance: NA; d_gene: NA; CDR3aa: CASSLGTEKLFF; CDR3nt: TGTGCCAGCAGCTTAGGGACAGAAAAACTGTTTTTT
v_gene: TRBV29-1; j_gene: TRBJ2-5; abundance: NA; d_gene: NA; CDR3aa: CSVRQPLKETQYF; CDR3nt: TGTAGCGTGAGACAGCCCCTTAAAGAGACCCAGTACTTC
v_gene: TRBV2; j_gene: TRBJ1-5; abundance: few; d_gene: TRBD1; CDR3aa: CASSGEGQGSVNQPQHF; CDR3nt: TGTGCCAGCAGTGGGGAAGGACAGGGGAGCGTAAATCAGCCCCAGCATTTT
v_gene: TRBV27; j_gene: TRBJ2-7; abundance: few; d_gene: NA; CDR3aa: CASSLRRDTISYEQYF; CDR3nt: TGTGCCAGCAGTTTACGCCGGGACACCATCTCCTACGAGCAGTACTTC
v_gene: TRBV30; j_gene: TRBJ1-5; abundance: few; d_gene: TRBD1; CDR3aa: CAWRTGGDQPQHF; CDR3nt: TGTGCCTGGAGGACAGGGGGCGATCAGCCCCAGCATTTT
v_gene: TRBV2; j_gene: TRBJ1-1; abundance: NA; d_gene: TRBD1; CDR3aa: CASSAGQGPEGTEAFF; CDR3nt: TGTGCCAGCAGTGCTGGACAGGGCCCCGAGGGAACTGAAGCTTTCTTT
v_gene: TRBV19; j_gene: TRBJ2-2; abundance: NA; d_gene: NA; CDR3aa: CASSMQGNTGELFF; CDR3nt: TGTGCCAGTAGTATGCAGGGGAACACCGGGGAGCTGTTTTTT
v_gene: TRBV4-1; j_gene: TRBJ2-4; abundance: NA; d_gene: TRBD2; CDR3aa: CASSQAGGGTSGNIQYF; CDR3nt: TGCGCCAGCAGCCAGGCCGGGGGGGGGACTAGTGGAAACATTCAGTACTTC
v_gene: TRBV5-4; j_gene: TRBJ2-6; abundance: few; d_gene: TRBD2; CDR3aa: CASSPSGSSGANVLTF; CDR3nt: TGTGCCAGCAGCCCTAGCGGGAGCTCTGGGGCCAACGTCCTGACTTTC
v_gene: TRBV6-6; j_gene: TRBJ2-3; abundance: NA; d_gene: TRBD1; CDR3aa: CASSNRGSTDTQYF; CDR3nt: TGTGCCAGCAGTAACAGGGGTTCGACAGATACGCAGTATTTT
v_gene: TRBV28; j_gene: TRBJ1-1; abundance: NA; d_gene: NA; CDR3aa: CASSWAGRHFPNTEAFF; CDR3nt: TGTGCCAGCAGTTGGGCGGGACGCCACTTCCCGAACACTGAAGCTTTCTTT
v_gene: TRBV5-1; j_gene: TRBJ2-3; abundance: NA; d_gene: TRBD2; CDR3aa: CASSTGRDYDTQYF; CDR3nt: TGCGCCAGCAGCACTGGGCGGGACTATGATACGCAGTATTTT
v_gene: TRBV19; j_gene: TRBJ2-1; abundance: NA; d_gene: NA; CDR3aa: CATASEDYLYNEQFF; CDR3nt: TGTGCCACCGCCTCGGAGGACTACCTTTACAATGAGCAGTTCTTC
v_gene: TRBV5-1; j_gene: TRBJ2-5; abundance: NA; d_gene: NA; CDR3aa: CASRIEQYF; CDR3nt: TGCGCCAGCAGGATAGAGCAGTACTTC
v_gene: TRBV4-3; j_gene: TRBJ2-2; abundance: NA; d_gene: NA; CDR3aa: CASSQRAVNTGELFF; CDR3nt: TGCGCCAGCAGCCAGCGAGCGGTTAACACCGGGGAGCTGTTTTTT
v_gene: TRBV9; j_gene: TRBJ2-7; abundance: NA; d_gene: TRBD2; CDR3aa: CASGLAGLLSYEQYF; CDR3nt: TGTGCGAGCGGACTAGCGGGGCTCCTCTCCTACGAGCAGTACTTC
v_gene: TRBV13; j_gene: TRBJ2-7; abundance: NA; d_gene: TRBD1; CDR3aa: CASSPPDRGLHEQYF; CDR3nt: TGTGCCAGCAGCCCACCAGACAGGGGGCTCCACGAGCAGTACTTC
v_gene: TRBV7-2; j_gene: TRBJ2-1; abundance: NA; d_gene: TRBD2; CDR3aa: CASSRPSGGAGEQFF; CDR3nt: TGTGCCAGCAGCCGCCCTAGCGGGGGGGCGGGTGAGCAGTTCTTC
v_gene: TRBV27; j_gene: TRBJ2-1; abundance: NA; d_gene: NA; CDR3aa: CASSFGGPILNNEQFF; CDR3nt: TGTGCCAGCAGTTTCGGCGGGCCAATTCTCAACAATGAGCAGTTCTTC
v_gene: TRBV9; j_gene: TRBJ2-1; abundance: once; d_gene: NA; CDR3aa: CASSVAGLYNEQFF; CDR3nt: TGTGCCAGCAGCGTAGCGGGACTTTACAATGAGCAGTTCTTC
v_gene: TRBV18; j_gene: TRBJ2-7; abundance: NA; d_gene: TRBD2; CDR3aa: CASSPPGLAGSHSYEQYF; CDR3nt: TGTGCCAGCTCACCACCGGGACTAGCGGGGTCCCACTCCTACGAGCAGTACTTC
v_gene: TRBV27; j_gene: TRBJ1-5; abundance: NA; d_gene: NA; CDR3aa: CASWGLGGNQPQHF; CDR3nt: TGTGCCAGCTGGGGACTCGGGGGCAATCAGCCCCAGCATTTT
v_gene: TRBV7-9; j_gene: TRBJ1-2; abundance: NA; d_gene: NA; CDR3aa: CASRQDSGDYGYTF; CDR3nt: TGTGCCAGCAGACAAGACAGCGGGGACTATGGCTACACCTTC
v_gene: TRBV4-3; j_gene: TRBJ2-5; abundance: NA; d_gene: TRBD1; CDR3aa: CASSRGGQGGETQYF; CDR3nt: TGCGCCAGCAGCCGCGGGGGACAGGGGGGGGAGACCCAGTACTTC
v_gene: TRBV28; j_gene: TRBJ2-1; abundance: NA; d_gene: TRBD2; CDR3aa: CASSFGFEGTSGRKNYNEQFF; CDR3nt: TGTGCCAGCAGTTTCGGGTTCGAGGGGACTAGCGGGAGGAAAAACTACAATGAGCAGTTCTTC
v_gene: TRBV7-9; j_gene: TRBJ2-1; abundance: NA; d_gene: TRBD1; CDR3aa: CASSGPGTGTGNEQFF; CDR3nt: TGTGCCAGCAGCGGGCCCGGGACAGGGACCGGCAATGAGCAGTTCTTC
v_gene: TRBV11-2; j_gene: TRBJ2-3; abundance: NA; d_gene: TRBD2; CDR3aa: CASSTRTSGRFTDTQYF; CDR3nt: TGTGCCAGCAGCACCCGGACTAGCGGGAGGTTCACAGATACGCAGTATTTT
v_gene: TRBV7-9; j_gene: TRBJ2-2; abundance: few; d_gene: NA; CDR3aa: CASSTFGAGPNTGELFF; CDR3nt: TGTGCCAGCAGCACCTTCGGGGCGGGACCGAACACCGGGGAGCTGTTTTTT
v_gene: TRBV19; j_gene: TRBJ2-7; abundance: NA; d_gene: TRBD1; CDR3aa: CASSPPGQGYEQYF; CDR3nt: TGTGCCAGTAGTCCCCCGGGACAGGGCTACGAGCAGTACTTC
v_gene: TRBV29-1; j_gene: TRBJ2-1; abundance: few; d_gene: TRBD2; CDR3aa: CSVRSGTSGSTEQFF; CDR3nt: TGCAGCGTTCGATCCGGGACTAGCGGGAGCACTGAGCAGTTCTTC
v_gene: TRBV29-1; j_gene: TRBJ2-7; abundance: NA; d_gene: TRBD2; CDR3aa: CSVEGSGGSLPYEQYF; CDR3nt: TGCAGCGTTGAAGGAAGTGGCGGGAGCCTACCCTACGAGCAGTACTTC
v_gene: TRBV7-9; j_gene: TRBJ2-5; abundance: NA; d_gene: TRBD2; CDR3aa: CATLRAGGIQETQYF; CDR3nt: TGTGCCACCCTGAGGGCGGGGGGCATCCAAGAGACCCAGTACTTC
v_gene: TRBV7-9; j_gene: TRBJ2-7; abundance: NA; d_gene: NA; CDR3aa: CASSLGGGRSYEQYF; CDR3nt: TGTGCCAGCAGCTTAGGGGGGGGGCGCTCCTACGAGCAGTACTTC
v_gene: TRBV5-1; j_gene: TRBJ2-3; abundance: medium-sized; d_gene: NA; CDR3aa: CASSSEGETRTDTQYF; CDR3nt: TGCGCCAGCAGCTCCGAAGGGGAGACTAGGACAGATACGCAGTATTTT
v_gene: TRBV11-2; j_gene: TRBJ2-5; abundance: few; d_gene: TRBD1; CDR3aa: CASSPVPDREETQYF; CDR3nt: TGTGCCAGCAGCCCCGTGCCGGACAGGGAAGAGACCCAGTACTTC
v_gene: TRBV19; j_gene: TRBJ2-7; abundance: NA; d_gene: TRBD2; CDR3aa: CASSIAPQAGGRNEQYF; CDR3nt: TGTGCCAGTAGCATAGCTCCGCAAGCGGGAGGACGTAACGAGCAGTACTTC
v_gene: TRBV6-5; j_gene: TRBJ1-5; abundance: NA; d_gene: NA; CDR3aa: CASSRDSNQPQHF; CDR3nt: TGTGCCAGCAGCCGGGATAGCAATCAGCCCCAGCATTTT
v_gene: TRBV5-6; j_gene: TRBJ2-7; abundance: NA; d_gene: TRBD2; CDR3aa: CASSPPGGGSYEQYF; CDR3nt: TGTGCCAGCAGCCCTCCGGGGGGGGGCTCCTACGAGCAGTACTTC
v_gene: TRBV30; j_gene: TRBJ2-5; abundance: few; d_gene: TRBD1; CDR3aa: CAWSSGQGALFETQYF; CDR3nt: TGTGCCTGGAGCTCGGGACAGGGGGCGCTTTTTGAGACCCAGTACTTC
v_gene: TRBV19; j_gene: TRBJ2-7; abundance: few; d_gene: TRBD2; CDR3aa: CASSRGTSGAQPYEQYF; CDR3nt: TGTGCCAGTAGTAGGGGGACTAGCGGGGCTCAACCCTACGAGCAGTACTTC
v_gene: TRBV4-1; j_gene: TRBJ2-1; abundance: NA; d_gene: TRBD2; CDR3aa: CASSQALAGAYNEQFF; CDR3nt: TGCGCCAGCAGCCAAGCGTTAGCGGGAGCCTACAATGAGCAGTTCTTC
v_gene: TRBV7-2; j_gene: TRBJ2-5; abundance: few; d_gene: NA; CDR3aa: CASSLGTGRETQYF; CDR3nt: TGTGCCAGCAGCTTAGGGACGGGGAGAGAGACCCAGTACTTC
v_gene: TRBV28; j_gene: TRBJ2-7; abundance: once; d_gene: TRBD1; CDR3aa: CASSLQNYGQVAYEQYF; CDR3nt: TGTGCCAGCAGTTTGCAAAATTACGGACAGGTTGCCTACGAGCAGTACTTC
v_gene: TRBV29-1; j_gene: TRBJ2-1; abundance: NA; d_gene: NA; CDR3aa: CSVETGRGVVTEQFF; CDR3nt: TGCAGCGTTGAGACAGGGCGGGGGGTAGTTACTGAGCAGTTCTTC
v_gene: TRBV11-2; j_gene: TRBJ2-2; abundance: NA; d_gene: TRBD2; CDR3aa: CASRWEGWSTGELFF; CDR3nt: TGTGCCAGCCGCTGGGAGGGGTGGAGCACCGGGGAGCTGTTTTTT
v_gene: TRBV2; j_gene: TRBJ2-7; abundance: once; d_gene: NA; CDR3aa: CASSTGLQGIYEQYF; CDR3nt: TGTGCCAGCAGTACTGGGTTGCAGGGGATCTACGAGCAGTACTTC
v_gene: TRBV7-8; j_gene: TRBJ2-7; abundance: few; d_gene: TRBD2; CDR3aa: CASSLTAGGSTSYEQYF; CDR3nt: TGTGCCAGCAGCTTGACTGCGGGGGGGAGTACCTCCTACGAGCAGTACTTC
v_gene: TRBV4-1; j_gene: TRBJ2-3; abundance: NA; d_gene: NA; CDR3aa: CASSQGVGVAGLGSTDTQYF; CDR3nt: TGCGCCAGCAGCCAAGGAGTGGGTGTTGCGGGATTAGGGAGCACAGATACGCAGTATTTT
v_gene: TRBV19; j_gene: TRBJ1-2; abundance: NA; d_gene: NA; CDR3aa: CASSVQGKNYGYTF; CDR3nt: TGTGCCAGTAGTGTGCAGGGGAAAAACTATGGCTACACCTTC
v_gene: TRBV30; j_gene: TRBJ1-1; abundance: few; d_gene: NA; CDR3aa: CAWTGGGRNTEAFF; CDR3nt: TGTGCCTGGACCGGGGGGGGGAGGAACACTGAAGCTTTCTTT
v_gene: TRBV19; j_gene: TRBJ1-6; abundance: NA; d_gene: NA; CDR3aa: CASSPQGHNSPLHF; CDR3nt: TGTGCCAGTAGCCCCCAGGGACACAATTCACCCCTCCACTTT
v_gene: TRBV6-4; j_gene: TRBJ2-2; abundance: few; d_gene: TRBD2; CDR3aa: CASSDSPSGTGELFF; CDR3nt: TGTGCCAGCAGTGACTCCCCTAGCGGGACCGGGGAGCTGTTTTTT
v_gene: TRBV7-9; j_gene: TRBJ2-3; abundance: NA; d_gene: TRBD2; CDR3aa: CASSLGSGIADTQYF; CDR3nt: TGTGCCAGCAGCTTAGGCAGCGGGATTGCAGATACGCAGTATTTT
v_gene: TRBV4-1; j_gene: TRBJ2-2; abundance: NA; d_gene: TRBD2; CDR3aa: CASSQVPSGSGTGELFF; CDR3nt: TGCGCCAGCAGCCAAGTACCTAGCGGGAGTGGTACCGGGGAGCTGTTTTTT
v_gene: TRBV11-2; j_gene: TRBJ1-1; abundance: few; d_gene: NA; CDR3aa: CASSLVTANTEAFF; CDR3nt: TGTGCCAGCAGCTTAGTGACAGCGAACACTGAAGCTTTCTTT